This T cell receptor (beta chain) was sequenced for a study of blood T cell repertoires in COVID-19. Looking at the study overall: The analysed material was cDNA or gDNA that came from T cells, B-cell-depleted T cells, or PBMCs.

The CDR3 runs 15 residues. In germline, CDR1 is LNHDA, CDR2 SQIVND (reference sequence). The V end lost 3 bases, the J end lost 4 bases, and 15 bases lay between the germline ends. Sequenced by immunoSEQ multiplex PCR; TCRdb stores in-frame clones only, minus some. The repertoire consists of about 64,000 clones, with around 84% occurring once and the leading ten covering 5.6%. This sequence joins TRBV19 and TRBJ1-2; possible D gene TRBD1, 5 bases. This TCR was recovered from a woman between 55 and 75 years old with acute or convalescent COVID-19. The source material was peripheral blood. CDR3 sequence: CASSIVVDRAYGYTF. CDR3 in DNA: TGTGCCAGTAGTATCGTGGTCGACAGAGCCTATGGCTACACCTTC.